The 29 T cell receptor beta chains reported below all come from one sample, sequenced in a study of T-cell memory formation after mild COVID-19. Using its own MiXCR run on the 5' RACE reads, TCRdb lists one record per CDR3 protein. There are 250,000 to 350,000 distinct CDR3 sequences in the sample; about a sixth occur only once, and 20% to 25% lies in the top ten. The sequenced material came from PBMCs or a T cell subset sorted from them (not recorded which). These receptors were collected from a man between 18 and 29 years old who had mild COVID-19 (a few samples of this study predate the infection). Cell type and time point are not known.

This clonotype was seen more than once but under ten times. The genes are TRBV2 and TRBJ2-5; tentative D call: TRBD2 (5 bases). CDR1 and CDR2 (germline): SNHLY, FYNNEI. The CDR3 sequence is 14 residues long. The V and J ends lost 6 bases and 0 bases respectively, with 11 bases between them. The CDR3 DNA reads TGTGCCAGCAGACCGGGGTTTGACCAAGAGACCCAGTACTTC. This sequence encodes CASRPGFDQETQYF.

The chain links TRBV18 to TRBJ1-2; 8 nucleotides line up with TRBD1. Germline CDR1 and CDR2: KGHSH and LQKENI. The CDR3 spans 14 residues. The ends lost 2 bases at V and 7 bases at J; junction bases unmatched: 6. The CDR3 DNA sequence: TGTGCCAGCTCACCAGAACGGACAGGGCTTGGCTACACCTTC. This translates into CASSPERTGLGYTF. Full variable domain (outside the CDR3, taken from reference TRBV18 and TRBJ1-2): NAGVMQNPRHLVRRRGQEARLRCSPMKGHSHVYWYRQLPEEGLKFMVYLQKENIIDESGMPKERFSAEFPKEGPSILRIQQVVRGDSAAYFCASSPERTGLGYTFGSGTRLTVV.

This clonotype was detected a few times. The chain carries TRBV29-1 and TRBJ2-7; D is possibly TRBD2 (5 bases). Germline CDR1 SQVTM, CDR2 ANQGSEA. V lost 6 bases and J 4 bases, leaving 13 bases between the germline ends. The CDR3 spans 12 residues. The chain's CDR3 is CSVTTSRYEQYF. CDR3 DNA sequence: TGCAGCGTCACAACTAGTCGGTACGAGCAGTACTTC.

The J gene is TRBJ1-2, the V gene TRBV4-2; D is uncertain. Trimming took 1 base from V and 3 from J, leaving 9 bases between them. CDR1 LGHNA and CDR2 YNFKEQ come from the germline V gene. The CDR3 covers 14 residues. Written as DNA, the CDR3 is TGTGCCAGCAGCCAAGTGGGCGTTGACTATGGCTACACCTTC. Encoded protein: CASSQVGVDYGYTF.

This clonotype occurred a few times. The gene calls are TRBV12-3 or TRBV12-4 and TRBJ1-3; TRBD1 is a possible D gene (6 bases). Between the trimmed V and J ends, which lost 8 bases and 2 bases, there was a span of 10 bases. The CDR3 runs to 13 residues. The CDR3 DNA follows: TGTGCCAGCCTGGCAGGGGCTGGAAACACCATATATTTT. Translating gives CASLAGAGNTIYF.

The chain carries TRBV6-2 or TRBV6-3 and TRBJ2-3, with unresolved D. V was shortened by 2 bases and J by 2 bases, with 5 bases between the two germline ends. CDR1 and CDR2 (germline): MNHEY, SVGEGT. The CDR3 sequence is 13 residues long. The DNA for the CDR3 is TGTGCCAGCAGTTACGGCGTCACAGATACGCAGTATTTT. This gives the protein CASSYGVTDTQYF.

This rearrangement joins TRBV2 to TRBJ2-7; D gene ambiguous. V was trimmed by 4 bases and J by 2 bases, leaving 9 bases between them. Per germline, CDR1 SNHLY and CDR2 FYNNEI. The CDR3 covers 13 residues. The CDR3 DNA follows: TGTGCCAGCAGTGGCAATGCCGCCTACGAGCAGTACTTC. It is translated as CASSGNAAYEQYF.

This sequence joins TRBV20-1 and TRBJ2-3; 8 bases match TRBD2. V lost 5 bases and J lost 5; bases outside the gene matches: 12. CDR3 size: 15 residues. From germline, CDR1 is DFQATT and CDR2 SNEGSKA (reference sequence). CDR3 bases: TGCAGTGCTTTCCCCTCAGCGGGGGTTGGAGATACGCAGTATTTT. Protein sequence: CSAFPSAGVGDTQYF.

This clonotype turned up a few times. The chain uses TRBV7-2 and TRBJ2-4; 10 bases are a match to TRBD1. The CDR3 length is 17 residues. V trimming: 2 bases; J trimming: 2 bases; junction bases outside the gene matches: 6. In germline, CDR1 is SGHTA, CDR2 FQGNSA. The CDR3 DNA sequence: TGTGCCAGCAGCTTAACGACAGGGGGCATGACCAAAAACATTCAGTACTTC. This translates into CASSLTTGGMTKNIQYF.

This chain links TRBV6-1 with TRBJ2-6; 7 bases match TRBD1. After removal of 6 bases from V and 2 bases from J, the junction contained 7 bases not matched to a gene. In germline, CDR1 is MNHNS, CDR2 SASEGT. This CDR3 comprises 16 residues. As DNA, the CDR3 is TGTGCCAGCAGCCAAAAACAGGGGACTGGGGCCAACGTCCTGACTTTC. Translation gives CASSQKQGTGANVLTF.

J is TRBJ1-1 and V is TRBV20-1; D unresolved. This CDR3 spans 13 amino acids. The germline V and J ends were trimmed by 3 bases and 0 bases, with 8 bases remaining between them. Germline V gives CDR1 DFQATT, CDR2 SNEGSKA (reference sequence). CDR3 amino acids: CSASPQVNTEAFF. CDR3 nucleotide sequence: TGCAGTGCTAGCCCTCAGGTGAACACTGAAGCTTTCTTT.

The CDR3 bases are TGTGCCAGCAGTTACTATGAGACAGGGAACGAGCAGTACTTC. It yields the protein CASSYYETGNEQYF. The V gene is TRBV6-2 or TRBV6-3, the J gene TRBJ2-7, with TRBD1 matching over 7 bases. The CDR3 consists of 14 residues. V was pared by 1 base and J by 5 bases, with 5 bases of the junction left unmatched. From germline, CDR1 is MNHEY and CDR2 SVGEGT.

The sample holds a few counts of this clonotype. This chain links TRBV6-6 with TRBJ1-5; D may be TRBD1 (6 bases). Per the germline V gene, CDR1 is MNHNY and CDR2 is SVGAGI (reference sequence). Trimming cost V 2 bases and J 7 bases, with 18 bases left between them. The CDR3 is 16 amino acids. Here the CDR3 reads CASSYGGIQGKQPQHF. The CDR3 nucleotides are TGTGCCAGCAGTTACGGAGGTATCCAGGGGAAGCAGCCCCAGCATTTT.

This clonotype showed up just a few times. This sequence joins TRBV29-1 and TRBJ2-1, with D possibly matching TRBD1 (7 bases). The germline V gene encodes CDR1 SQVTM and CDR2 ANQGSEA. This CDR3 is 13 amino acids long. V lost 7 bases and J 0 bases, leaving 10 bases between the germline ends. For the CDR3, the DNA is TGCAGCGGGCAGGGGGGCTCCTACAATGAGCAGTTCTTC. Translation gives CSGQGGSYNEQFF.

V usage is TRBV7-9 and J usage is TRBJ2-3; D not resolved. Germline V lookup: CDR1 SEHNR, CDR2 FQNEAQ (reference sequence). Trimming pared 4 bases from V and 2 bases from J, leaving 7 bases between. CDR3 length: 13 amino acids. The CDR3 region is CASSYRVTDTQYF. In DNA form, the CDR3 reads TGTGCCAGCAGCTACCGGGTCACAGATACGCAGTATTTT.

V gene TRBV12-3 or TRBV12-4 combines with J gene TRBJ1-2, with 8 bases fitting TRBD1. The ends lost 5 bases at V and 4 bases at J; junction bases unmatched: 6. The CDR3 contains 14 residues. CDR3 DNA sequence: TGTGCCAGCAGTCCGGACAGGGTAGGCTATGGCTACACCTTC. This translates into CASSPDRVGYGYTF.

This clonotype was counted a few times. This chain links TRBV7-2 with TRBJ2-3, with 9 bases aligning to TRBD1. Germline V lookup: CDR1 SGHTA, CDR2 FQGNSA. Losses at the gene ends were 4 bases for V and 1 base for J; bases not matched to a gene: 9. The CDR3 length is 17 residues. The CDR3 loop is CASSSRFGDRGTDTQYF. The CDR3 DNA sequence: TGTGCCAGCAGCTCCCGGTTCGGGGACAGGGGCACAGATACGCAGTATTTT. Complete variable domain (other parts from reference TRBV7-2 and TRBJ2-3): GAGVSQSPSNKVTEKGKDVELRCDPISGHTALYWYRQSLGQGLEFLIYFQGNSAPDKSGLPSDRFSAERTGGSVSTLTIQRTQQEDSAVYLCASSSRFGDRGTDTQYFGPGTRLTVL.

The genes are TRBV5-6 and TRBJ2-7; D remains ambiguous. Germline lookup yields CDR1 SGHDT and CDR2 YYEEEE. CDR3 size: 14 residues. Trimming pared 2 bases from V and 7 bases from J, leaving 16 bases between. DNA of the CDR3: TGTGCCAGCAGCTTTGGCAGGACGCTAGGTGAGCAGTACTTC. It yields the protein CASSFGRTLGEQYF.

The chain recombines TRBV5-1 with TRBJ1-1, with 7 positions matching TRBD1. The V gene end was trimmed by 0 bases and the J gene end by 4 bases; junction bases not matched to a gene: 6. The CDR3 is 15 amino acids. The germline V gene has CDR1 SGHRS and CDR2 YFSETQ. The CDR3 DNA is TGCGCCAGCAGCTTGGGTGGAGGGGGCCCCACTGAAGCTTTCTTT. Translating gives CASSLGGGGPTEAFF.

J is TRBJ1-4 and V is TRBV28; D gene uncertain. The CDR3 is made up of 13 amino acids. Germline V gene lookup returns CDR1 MDHEN and CDR2 SYDVKM. V gave up 2 bases and J gave up 8 bases, with 9 bases separating them. This chain's CDR3 is CASSLVGVEKLFF. The CDR3 DNA follows: TGTGCCAGCAGTTTAGTTGGGGTGGAAAAACTGTTTTTT.

This chain links TRBV4-2 with TRBJ2-1, with 10 bases identical to TRBD2. This CDR3 is built from 16 residues. Germline CDR1 and CDR2: LGHNA and YNFKEQ. Unmatched junction bases numbered 6, after V lost 1 base and J lost 6 bases. CDR3 bases: TGTGCCAGCAGCCAAGTCAAAGCGGGGGGGCCCAATGAGCAGTTCTTC. Protein sequence: CASSQVKAGGPNEQFF.

The CDR3 sequence is CASRRGAAPEAFF. The CDR3 nucleotides are TGTGCCAGCAGAAGAGGGGCTGCGCCTGAAGCTTTCTTT. J is TRBJ1-1 and V is TRBV7-9, with TRBD1 as a possible D gene (5 bases). The CDR3 is 13 residues long. Germline CDR1 SEHNR, CDR2 FQNEAQ (reference sequence). The V end was cut by 6 bases, the J end by 6 bases, with 14 bases between.

This clonotype was recorded a few times. The chain links TRBV7-2 to TRBJ1-1; maybe TRBD1 (5 bases). CDR1 is SGHTA and CDR2 is FQGNSA in the germline V gene. V lost 5 bases and J lost 4, with 14 bases in between. CDR3 size: 14 residues. The CDR3 DNA sequence: TGTGCCAGCAGCCTCCTCGGGGGACGCACTGAAGCTTTCTTT. The encoded protein is CASSLLGGRTEAFF.

This clonotype has only a few counts. V and J are TRBV7-8 and TRBJ1-5; TRBD1 is a possible D gene (6 bases). This CDR3 contains 14 residues. V was pared by 5 bases and J by 4 bases, with 12 bases between. Germline V gene lookup returns CDR1 SGHVS and CDR2 FQNEAQ. CDR3 loop: CASSRGGANQPQHF. In nucleotides, the CDR3 is TGTGCCAGCAGCCGAGGGGGGGCTAATCAGCCCCAGCATTTT.

This clonotype was counted at least ten times. CDR3 sequence: CASSLATSINEQFF. The CDR3 bases are TGCGCCAGCAGCTTAGCGACTAGCATCAATGAGCAGTTCTTC. The chain has TRBV5-1 and TRBJ2-1; 7 bases are a match to TRBD2. CDR1 and CDR2 from the germline V gene are SGHRS and YFSETQ. The J segment lost 6 bases and the V segment lost 2 bases, leaving 5 bases of the junction unmatched. The CDR3 runs to 14 residues.

This clonotype was seen a handful of times. The chain has TRBV4-1 and TRBJ1-2, with 9 bases aligning to TRBD1. CDR1 and CDR2 (germline): MGHRA, YSYEKL. V lost 0 bases, J lost 6 bases, and 5 bases stayed unmatched. The CDR3 consists of 15 residues. The CDR3 region is CASSQDPGTGNGYTF. The DNA for the CDR3 is TGCGCCAGCAGCCAAGATCCCGGGACAGGGAATGGCTACACCTTC.

The DNA for the CDR3 is TGCAGTGCTAGAGAACAGGGCCGGTATAGCAATCAGCCCCAGCATTTT. Residues: CSAREQGRYSNQPQHF. The chain couples TRBV20-1 to TRBJ1-5; weak D call: TRBD1 (6 bases). Germline lookup yields CDR1 DFQATT and CDR2 SNEGSKA (reference sequence). The CDR3 has 16 residues. Deletions cut 0 bases from V and 0 bases from J, with 12 bases between.

This chain links TRBV5-1 with TRBJ2-3, with 9 nucleotides matching TRBD2. V lost 0 bases to trimming and J lost 1 base; unmatched junction nucleotides: 9. The germline V gene encodes CDR1 SGHRS and CDR2 YFSETQ. The CDR3 is 18 residues long. CDR3 protein: CASSLGSGGHGGTDTQYF. CDR3 in DNA: TGCGCCAGCAGCTTGGGTAGCGGGGGCCACGGAGGCACAGATACGCAGTATTTT.

This clonotype was observed a few times. V usage is TRBV20-1 and J usage is TRBJ2-3; D uncertain. The V end lost 1 base, the J end lost 0 bases, and 14 bases lay between the germline ends. Germline assignment: CDR1 DFQATT and CDR2 SNEGSKA (reference sequence). This CDR3 contains 16 residues. The CDR3 protein is CSARGFRRTSTDTQYF. The CDR3 nucleotides read TGCAGTGCTAGAGGATTCCGTAGGACGAGCACAGATACGCAGTATTTT.